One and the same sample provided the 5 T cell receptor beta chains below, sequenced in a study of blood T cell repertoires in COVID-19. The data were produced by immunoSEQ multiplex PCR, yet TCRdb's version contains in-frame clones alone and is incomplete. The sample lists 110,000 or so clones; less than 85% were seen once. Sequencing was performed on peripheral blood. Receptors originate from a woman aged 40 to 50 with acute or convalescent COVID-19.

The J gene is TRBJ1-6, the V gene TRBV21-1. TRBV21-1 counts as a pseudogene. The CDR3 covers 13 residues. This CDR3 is CASIGLANSPLHF. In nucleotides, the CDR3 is TGTGCCAGCATCGGACTGGCTAATTCACCCCTCCACTTT.

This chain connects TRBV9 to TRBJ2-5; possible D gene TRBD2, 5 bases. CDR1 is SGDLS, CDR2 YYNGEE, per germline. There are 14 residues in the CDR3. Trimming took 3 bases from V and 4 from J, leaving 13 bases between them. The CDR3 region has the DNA TGTGCCAGCAGCGGAGGACTCCGGGGAGAGACCCAGTACTTC. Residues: CASSGGLRGETQYF. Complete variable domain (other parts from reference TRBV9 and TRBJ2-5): DSGVTQTPKHLITATGQRVTLRCSPRSGDLSVYWYQQSLDQGLQFLIQYYNGEERAKGNILERFSAQQFPDLHSELNLSSLELGDSALYFCASSGGLRGETQYFGPGTRLLVL.

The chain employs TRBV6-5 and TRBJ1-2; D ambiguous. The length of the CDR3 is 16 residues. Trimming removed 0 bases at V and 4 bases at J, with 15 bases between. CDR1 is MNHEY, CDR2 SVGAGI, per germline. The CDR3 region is CASSYSWRPSFYGYTF. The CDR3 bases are TGTGCCAGCAGTTACTCGTGGAGACCGAGCTTCTATGGCTACACCTTC.

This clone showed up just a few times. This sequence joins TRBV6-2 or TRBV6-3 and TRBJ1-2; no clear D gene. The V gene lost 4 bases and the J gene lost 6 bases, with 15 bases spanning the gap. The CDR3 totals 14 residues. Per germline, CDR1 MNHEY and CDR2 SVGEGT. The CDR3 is CASSLSNNVDGYTF. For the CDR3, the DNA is TGTGCCAGCAGTTTATCCAACAATGTTGATGGCTACACCTTC.

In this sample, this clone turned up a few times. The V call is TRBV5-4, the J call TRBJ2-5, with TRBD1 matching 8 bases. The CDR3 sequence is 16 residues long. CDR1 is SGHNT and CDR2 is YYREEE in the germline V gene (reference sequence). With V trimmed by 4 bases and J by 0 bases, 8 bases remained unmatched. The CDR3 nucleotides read TGTGCCAGCAGCGGCGGCAGGGGGCTGTACCAAGAGACCCAGTACTTC. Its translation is CASSGGRGLYQETQYF.